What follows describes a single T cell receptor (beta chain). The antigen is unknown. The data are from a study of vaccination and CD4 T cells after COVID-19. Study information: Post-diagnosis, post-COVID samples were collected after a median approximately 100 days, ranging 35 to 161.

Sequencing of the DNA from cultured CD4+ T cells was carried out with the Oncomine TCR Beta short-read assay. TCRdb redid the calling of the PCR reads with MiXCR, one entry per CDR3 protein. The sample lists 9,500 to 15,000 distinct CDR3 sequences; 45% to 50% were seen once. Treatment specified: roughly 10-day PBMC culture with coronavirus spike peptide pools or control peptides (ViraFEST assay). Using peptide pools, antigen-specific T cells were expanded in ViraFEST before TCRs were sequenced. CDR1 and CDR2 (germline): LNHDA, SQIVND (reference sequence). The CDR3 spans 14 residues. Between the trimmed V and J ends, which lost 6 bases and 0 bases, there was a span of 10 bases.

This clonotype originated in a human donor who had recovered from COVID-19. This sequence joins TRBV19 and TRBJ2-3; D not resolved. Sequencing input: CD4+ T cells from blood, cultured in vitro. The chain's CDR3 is CASSPTSSTDTQYF. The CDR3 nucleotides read TGTGCCAGTAGCCCGACTTCTAGCACAGATACGCAGTATTTT.